The 8 T cell receptor beta chains given below trace back to one sample, sequenced in a study of early T cells in non-severe SARS-CoV-2 infection (dated by TCRdb to the early 2020s). Libraries came from 5' RACE. Sequencing was carried out with a NextSeq 500. Clones were called with MiXCR by TCRdb after fastp trimmed the public reads at Q25, and only in-frame beta chains were retained. For every CDR3 protein sequence, its rows merge into one entry that carries the most common genes and DNA. The sample table holds about 81,000 distinct CDR3 sequences, of which more than 5% were seen once. The leading ten clones occupy just under 8% of the sample. The sample comprised whole blood. All receptors come from an adult who was a healthcare worker with PCR-confirmed SARS-CoV-2 infection or an uninfected control (not recorded which).

The chain couples TRBV30 to TRBJ1-2; D is uncertain. Germline CDR1 reads GTSNPN; CDR2 reads SVGIG (reference sequence). Trimming took 0 bases from V and 5 from J, leaving 7 bases between them. The CDR3 covers 12 residues. The CDR3, as DNA: TGTGCCTGGAGTGTATGGCAGTATGGCTACACCTTC. Amino acids: CAWSVWQYGYTF.

V and J are TRBV7-2 and TRBJ2-3; weak D call: TRBD2 (6 bases). The CDR3 has 15 residues. Germline CDR1 reads SGHTA; CDR2 reads FQGNSA. With 5 bases removed from V and 6 bases from J, the gap between germline ends came to 18 bases. The CDR3 is CASSQTGRGLDTQYF. CDR3 nucleotide sequence: TGTGCCAGCAGCCAAACGGGACGGGGGTTGGATACGCAGTATTTT. Using reference TRBV7-2 and TRBJ2-3 for the parts outside the CDR3, the full variable domain is GAGVSQSPSNKVTEKGKDVELRCDPISGHTALYWYRQSLGQGLEFLIYFQGNSAPDKSGLPSDRFSAERTGGSVSTLTIQRTQQEDSAVYLCASSQTGRGLDTQYFGPGTRLTVL.

This clonotype has only a few counts. J is TRBJ1-5 and V is TRBV6-2 or TRBV6-3; 7 bases line up with TRBD1. Per the germline V gene, CDR1 is MNHEY and CDR2 is SVGEGT. V dropped 2 bases and J dropped 2; count of bases not matched to a gene: 3. This CDR3 has 15 amino acids. CDR3 bases: TGTGCCAGCAGTTACCTAACAGGGGGCAATCAGCCCCAGCATTTT. This translates into CASSYLTGGNQPQHF.

The chain is built from TRBV29-1 and TRBJ2-7, with 8 positions matching TRBD2. Per germline, CDR1 SQVTM and CDR2 ANQGSEA. There are 14 residues in the CDR3. Unmatched junction bases numbered 5, after V lost 2 bases and J lost 2 bases. CDR3 DNA: TGCAGCGTTGAACTCGTAGCGGGGCCCTACGAGCAGTACTTC. Translated: CSVELVAGPYEQYF.

The chain couples TRBV6-5 to TRBJ2-5; 10 bases are shared with TRBD1. Germline-derived CDR1 and CDR2 are MNHEY and SVGAGI. With V trimmed by 6 bases and J by 1 base, 14 bases remained unmatched. The CDR3 runs 18 residues. The CDR3 region has the DNA TGTGCCAGCAGCCCCACCCCGGGGACAGGGGACCCCCAAGAGACCCAGTACTTC. It specifies CASSPTPGTGDPQETQYF.

Only a few counts were recorded for this clonotype. CDR3 residues: CSARDRTSGGYNEQFF. CDR3 sequence (DNA): TGCAGTGCTAGAGACCGGACTAGCGGGGGCTACAATGAGCAGTTCTTC. This chain connects TRBV20-1 to TRBJ2-1; 13 bases are shared with TRBD2. Germline V gene lookup returns CDR1 DFQATT and CDR2 SNEGSKA (reference sequence). There are 16 residues in the CDR3. Losses at the gene ends were 0 bases for V and 3 bases for J; bases not matched to a gene: 2.

This clonotype appeared many times. The chain combines TRBV3-1 with TRBJ2-7; no definite D call. The CDR3 length is 14 residues. Germline V gene sequence: CDR1 LGHDT, CDR2 YNNKEL (reference sequence). Trimming shortened V by 1 base and J by 2 bases, and 9 bases separated the two germline ends. CDR3 protein: CASSQVGGAYEQYF. CDR3 bases: TGTGCCAGCAGCCAAGTCGGCGGTGCCTACGAGCAGTACTTC.

In its sample, this clonotype was seen a few times. The chain links TRBV15 to TRBJ1-2, with D possibly TRBD1 on 5 matching bases. The CDR3 extends over 17 amino acids. V gave up 3 bases and J gave up 2 bases, with 19 bases separating them. The germline gives CDR1 LNHNV, CDR2 YYDKDF (reference sequence). CDR3 DNA: TGTGCCACCAGCAGTCCCCAGGGCTCGGTTTCCAACTATGGCTACACCTTC. It encodes CATSSPQGSVSNYGYTF.